The 23 T cell receptor beta chains presented below share a single source sample, sequenced in a study of blood T cell repertoires in COVID-19. The data were produced by immunoSEQ multiplex PCR, yet TCRdb's version contains in-frame clones alone and is incomplete. The data contain approximately 490,000 clones, roughly nine tenths of them singletons. Sequences were obtained from PBMCs or T cells enriched from blood (not recorded which). These receptors all come from a woman between 55 and 75 years old who had recovered from COVID-19.

This clone showed up just once. This chain links TRBV5-6 with TRBJ2-2; TRBD1 aligns across 12 bases. The CDR3 has 18 residues. Losses at the gene ends were 2 bases for V and 6 bases for J; bases not matched to a gene: 11. In germline, CDR1 is SGHDT, CDR2 YYEEEE. The DNA for the CDR3 is TGTGCCAGCAGCTTCCGGGACAGGGGGCGCGGCTACCCCGGGGAGCTGTTTTTT. As protein: CASSFRDRGRGYPGELFF.

This clone showed up just a few times. This chain joins TRBV10-2 and TRBJ1-5, with TRBD1 matching 7 bases. The CDR3 sequence is 13 residues long. Losses at the gene ends were 4 bases for V and 6 bases for J; bases not matched to a gene: 3. CDR1 is WSHSY and CDR2 is SAAADI in the germline V gene. CDR3 nucleotides: TGCGCCAGCAGTGCACAGGGGAGTCAGCCCCAGCATTTT. Translating it yields CASSAQGSQPQHF.

This chain connects TRBV7-2 to TRBJ2-2, with D perhaps TRBD1 (7 bases). The V gene lost 5 bases and the J gene lost 4 bases, with 14 bases spanning the gap. Germline V gene data show CDR1 as SGHTA and CDR2 as FQGNSA. CDR3 size: 15 residues. The CDR3 DNA is TGTGCCAGCAGCCCGTGGCAGGGGGGCACCGGGGAGCTGTTTTTT. Amino acids: CASSPWQGGTGELFF.

The V and J genes are TRBV25-1 and TRBJ1-1, with TRBD1 matching over 7 bases. V was pared by 6 bases and J by 3 bases, with 4 bases of the junction left unmatched. Looked up from germline, CDR1 is MGHDK and CDR2 is SYGVNS. The CDR3 is 13 residues long. CDR3 sequence (DNA): TGTGCCAGCAGCCTACAGGGGCACACTGAAGCTTTCTTT. Protein product: CASSLQGHTEAFF.

The V gene is TRBV10-3, the J gene TRBJ2-3; D might be TRBD1 (5 bases). The germline V and J ends were trimmed by 6 bases and 4 bases, with 14 bases remaining between them. The germline gives CDR1 ENHRY, CDR2 SYGVKD. This CDR3 is 14 amino acids long. The CDR3 sequence is CAIRGRGAADTQYF. As DNA, the CDR3 is TGTGCCATCAGGGGAAGGGGCGCCGCAGATACGCAGTATTTT.

The rearrangement links TRBV7-8 to TRBJ1-5; D gene unclear. The CDR3 is made up of 15 amino acids. Between the trimmed V and J ends, which lost 5 bases and 2 bases, there was a span of 13 bases. Germline lookup yields CDR1 SGHVS and CDR2 FQNEAQ. The CDR3 DNA sequence: TGTGCCAGCAGCCGAGACTCGAGTCGCAATCAGCCCCAGCATTTT. Translation: CASSRDSSRNQPQHF.

Comments on this clone: Distinct nucleotide sequences in the sample also encode this CDR3. In DNA, the CDR3 is TGTGCCAGCAGCCAAGGGTCAGGTAACTATGGCTACACCTTC. Its translation: CASSQGSGNYGYTF. This sequence joins TRBV3-1 (or the pseudogene TRBV3-2) and TRBJ1-2; D not certain. The V end was cut by 1 base, the J end by 1 base, with 7 bases between. CDR1 and CDR2 from the germline V gene are LGHDT and YNNKEL (reference sequence). The CDR3 totals 14 residues.

This chain connects TRBV12-3 or TRBV12-4 to TRBJ1-1; TRBD1 aligns across 8 bases. Germline trimming cut 6 bases from V and 5 bases from J; bases unmatched to any gene: 2. This CDR3 has 12 amino acids. CDR3 sequence reads: CASRQGETEAFF. DNA for the CDR3: TGTGCCAGCAGACAGGGGGAGACTGAAGCTTTCTTT.

The chain uses TRBV9 and TRBJ1-5, with D unclear. The CDR3 covers 15 residues. Trimming removed 2 bases from V and 9 bases from J, with 18 bases in between. Germline loops: CDR1 SGDLS, CDR2 YYNGEE. In DNA form, the CDR3 reads TGTGCCAGCAGCGTTGGCGAAGCGACGCCGGGGCCCCAGCATTTT. Residues: CASSVGEATPGPQHF.

This clone was observed a handful of times. This chain uses TRBV19 with TRBJ1-2, with 8 bases identical to TRBD1. This CDR3 is 15 amino acids long. J lost 8 bases, V lost 0 bases, and 8 bases had no gene match. CDR1 and CDR2 from the germline V gene are LNHDA and SQIVND (reference sequence). In DNA, the CDR3 is TGTGCCAGTAGTATAGAGTCTGACAGGGGAAGAGGCTACACCTTC. Amino acids: CASSIESDRGRGYTF. Full variable domain (outside the CDR3, taken from reference TRBV19 and TRBJ1-2): DGGITQSPKYLFRKEGQNVTLSCEQNLNHDAMYWYRQDPGQGLRLIYYSQIVNDFQKGDIAEGYSVSREKKESFPLTVTSAQKNPTAFYLCASSIESDRGRGYTFGSGTRLTVV.

This sequence joins TRBV11-2 and TRBJ1-5; 7 nucleotides match TRBD1. CDR1 SGHAT and CDR2 FQNNGV come from the germline V gene. The CDR3 spans 14 residues. J gave up 6 bases and V 3 bases, and 5 bases lay outside the gene matches. DNA for the CDR3: TGTGCCAGCAGCTTCGGAGCAGGGGGTCAGCCCCAGCATTTT. Amino acid sequence: CASSFGAGGQPQHF.

This clone was counted only a few times. The chain couples TRBV6-5 to TRBJ1-5, with 10 bases lining up with TRBD1. The length of the CDR3 is 13 residues. Germline CDR1 reads MNHEY; CDR2 reads SVGAGI. Unmatched junction bases numbered 9, after V lost 8 bases and J lost 11 bases. The CDR3 protein is CASRTGGERSQHF. In DNA, the CDR3 is TGTGCCAGCCGGACAGGGGGTGAGCGGTCCCAGCATTTT.

This clone has only one observation. The chain carries TRBV2 and TRBJ1-2, with a weak D call TRBD1 (6 bases). Germline V gene sequence: CDR1 SNHLY, CDR2 FYNNEI. V was trimmed by 5 bases and J by 6 bases, leaving 13 bases between them. The length of the CDR3 is 13 residues. CDR3 nucleotide sequence: TGTGCCAGCAGTAGGATACAGGGAGATGGCTACACCTTC. Translating gives CASSRIQGDGYTF.

V and J are TRBV7-9 and TRBJ1-1; tentatively, D is TRBD1 (5 bases). The CDR3 extends over 13 amino acids. From germline, CDR1 is SEHNR and CDR2 FQNEAQ (reference sequence). The V end lost 8 bases, the J end lost 1 base, and 11 bases lay between the germline ends. CDR3: CASGGGTNTEAFF. Here the CDR3 DNA reads TGTGCCAGCGGGGGGGGTACGAACACTGAAGCTTTCTTT.

DNA for the CDR3: TGCGCCAGCAGCCCCCGGCCCGGGGGATCCGAGCAGTACTTC. It codes for CASSPRPGGSEQYF. The chain recombines TRBV5-1 with TRBJ2-7, with a tentative D call TRBD2 (6 bases). Germline V gene data show CDR1 as SGHRS and CDR2 as YFSETQ. V was pared by 4 bases and J by 6 bases, with 17 bases between. The CDR3 length is 14 residues.

The V gene is TRBV4-1, the J gene TRBJ1-4, with a weak D call TRBD1 (6 bases). V was pared by 0 bases and J by 4 bases, with 18 bases between. The CDR3 extends over 18 amino acids. CDR1 is MGHRA and CDR2 is YSYEKL in the germline V gene. This chain's CDR3 is CASSQDRSRGGNNEKLFF. The CDR3 region has the DNA TGCGCCAGCAGCCAAGATAGGAGTCGGGGGGGCAATAATGAAAAACTGTTTTTT.

J is TRBJ1-2 and V is TRBV6-5; 12 bases are a match to TRBD1. Germline lookup yields CDR1 MNHEY and CDR2 SVGAGI. This CDR3 spans 16 amino acids. V was clipped by 2 bases and J by 8 bases; unmatched bases: 9. The CDR3 DNA reads as TGTGCCAGCAGTTACAATACGGGACAGGGGGCGAGAGGCTACACCTTC. Translating it yields CASSYNTGQGARGYTF.

The chain joins TRBV27 to TRBJ2-2; D ambiguous. Trimming left V 7 bases short and J 7 bases short, with 10 bases between. CDR3 length: 12 residues. Germline loops: CDR1 MNHEY, CDR2 SMNVEV (reference sequence). The CDR3 DNA reads as TGTGCCAGCATTAGTGTGATCGGGGAGCTGTTTTTT. The encoded protein is CASISVIGELFF.

The chain employs TRBV7-2 and TRBJ1-5, with D possibly being TRBD1 (5 bases). There are 17 residues in the CDR3. CDR1 and CDR2 (germline): SGHTA, FQGNSA. Trimming shortened V by 5 bases and J by 2 bases, and 19 bases separated the two germline ends. Here the CDR3 DNA reads TGTGCCAGCAGCCCGTGGGGCGGGGCGACGGGCAATCAGCCCCAGCATTTT. Its translation is CASSPWGGATGNQPQHF.

This chain uses TRBV3-1 (or the pseudogene TRBV3-2) with TRBJ1-2; possible D gene TRBD1, 5 bases. The CDR3 spans 14 residues. The germline V gene has CDR1 LGHDT and CDR2 YNNKEL (reference sequence). Trimming took 1 base from V and 10 from J, leaving 16 bases between them. In DNA, the CDR3 is TGTGCCAGCAGCCAAGGGGGCCAGCGCCGGGTCTACACCTTC. Translating it yields CASSQGGQRRVYTF.

The chain links TRBV4-2 to TRBJ1-5; tentatively, D is TRBD1 (5 bases). The V and J ends lost 4 bases and 7 bases respectively, with 11 bases between them. The CDR3 sequence is 13 residues long. Germline V gene data show CDR1 as LGHNA and CDR2 as YNFKEQ. The DNA of the CDR3 is TGTGCCAGCAGCCCTGACAGTAGCCAGCCCCAGCATTTT. Its protein product is CASSPDSSQPQHF.

This clone appeared a single time. V usage is TRBV5-5 and J usage is TRBJ2-5, with 7 bases fitting TRBD2. Germline loops: CDR1 SGHKS, CDR2 YYEKEE (reference sequence). J was trimmed by 3 bases and V by 3 bases; bases with no gene match: 11. The CDR3 runs 16 residues. The DNA for the CDR3 is TGTGCCAGCAGCTGGGGGAGGGGCTCCACAAAAGAGACCCAGTACTTC. This sequence encodes CASSWGRGSTKETQYF.

This clone was detected a few times. This rearrangement joins TRBV5-1 to TRBJ2-3; 7 bases match TRBD2. This CDR3 has 15 amino acids. V shed 4 bases and J 1 base; nucleotides not matched to a gene: 6. From germline, CDR1 is SGHRS and CDR2 YFSETQ. CDR3 coding DNA: TGCGCCAGCAGCCTTGGGGGAGGGGGCACAGATACGCAGTATTTT. It codes for CASSLGGGGTDTQYF.